This T cell receptor beta chain was sequenced during a study of Graves' ophthalmopathy and Graves' hyperthyroidism (dated by TCRdb to about 2018). As for the study more broadly: Hyperthyroidism was defined as stable when no progression to ophthalmopathy occurred within 18 months of follow-up. The study used TCR beta repertoire signatures to distinguish Graves' ophthalmopathy from Graves' hyperthyroidism and to predict progression to ophthalmopathy. In total, approximately 140 blood samples were TCR-sequenced: approximately 42 ophthalmopathy, under 80 hyperthyroidism and some 17 hyperthyroidism-to-ophthalmopathy patients. To explore V-J signatures distinguishing ophthalmopathy from hyperthyroidism, a discovery set of around 97 patients (fewer than 45 ophthalmopathy, 55 to 60 stable hyperthyroidism) was enrolled. The independent validation cohort included about 20 hyperthyroidism patients plus 17 patients who later progressed from hyperthyroidism to ophthalmopathy. T-cell repertoires of thyroid tissue and blood were compared in over 5 hyperthyroidism patients. Once sampling was done, hyperthyroidism patients were given methimazole at a starting dose of 30 mg daily, while ophthalmopathy patients were given high-dose intravenous methylprednisolone. What the work shows at the level of the full study, not this receptor alone: Most of the expanded thyroid clonotypes with a frequency above 0.001 were also detected in blood, and it was suggested that the thyroid immune response may be reflected by blood repertoires. No statistical method was used to predetermine the sample size, and group allocation was not hidden from the investigators. Ophthalmopathy was separated from stable hyperthyroidism by the 13-signature model with about 88% sensitivity and about 83% specificity in cross-validation and with 80%/75% in the test set. In validation, the model predicted ophthalmopathy progression with 70.59% sensitivity and roughly 72% specificity; roughly eleven predicted patients were CT-confirmed with GO in a median of 6.5 months.

The hyperthyroidism patients were 18 to 65 years old and newly diagnosed, with a disease duration of less than 2 months. Anyone with other autoimmune diseases, uncontrolled infections, pregnancy or lactation was excluded from the study. Clinical symptoms, serum thyroxine, TRAb, thyroid ultrasound and orbital computed tomography formed the basis of the diagnosis. Trizol reagent was used to extract the total RNA, and its quality was then checked on an Agilent 2100 Bioanalyzer. Turning to this clonotype: No antigen is known for it. The record has no base qualities; no much larger clone is one base away.

TCR beta CDR3 regions were amplified from RNA transcripts for repertoire sequencing. A first-round RT-PCR used HTBI primers with the Qiagen OneStep RT-PCR kit, followed by a second-round multiplex PCR, size selection and purification. Sequencing of the libraries was carried out on an Illumina HiSeq2000 in paired-end mode with 100 bp reads. The paper's data handling went like this. Reads were processed with SOAPnuke, discarding reads with adapters, uncalled bases, mean Phred below 15, or no exact constant-primer or identifier match. COPE v1.2.5 was used to merge the high-quality paired reads. Each unique nucleotide sequence was treated as a clonotype, and MiTCR v1.1 was used to align the clonotypes to the IMGT TRB V, D and J references. Analysis was restricted to V-J combinations with a frequency above 0.0001, which covered roughly 99% of repertoires. For each V-J combination, a TCR clonal expansion and chaos score was defined as F50 clonal expansion divided by the chaos observed in the TCRdist matrix. Welch's t-statistics and random forest were used to reduce the features to around 13 V-J combinations, which were then used as input to a naive Bayes classifier. The similarity between thyroid and blood repertoires was quantified using the Morisita-Horn index. TCRdb redid the processing of the public reads, applying fastp at Q25 and MiXCR, and retained in-frame beta chains. Each entry merges the rows of one CDR3 protein and shows their most common DNA and genes. The V and J calls shown here were made by TCRdb, not taken from the authors' results. For this sample there are around 1,000,000 distinct CDR3 sequences; 35% to 40% appear just once. The top ten clones comprise roughly 10% of the sample.

The sequencing input was peripheral blood or thyroid tissue (not recorded which). The TCR comes from an adult man with Graves' hyperthyroidism.

The nucleotide sequence is TGTGCCAGCAACCCCGCGGGAGTCTATGGCTACACCTTC. Protein translation: CASNPAGVYGYTF. The chain is assembled from TRBV7-2 and TRBJ1-2; too little of a D gene remains to name it. Looking up the germline V gene yields CDR1 SGHTA and CDR2 FQGNSA. The junction shows trimming of 7 bases on V and 4 bases on J, plus 13 bases between the germline ends. The CDR3, from cysteine to phenylalanine, totals 13 residues. Only the CDR3 portion is preserved as DNA: 39 bases, with reading frame beginning at the first base.